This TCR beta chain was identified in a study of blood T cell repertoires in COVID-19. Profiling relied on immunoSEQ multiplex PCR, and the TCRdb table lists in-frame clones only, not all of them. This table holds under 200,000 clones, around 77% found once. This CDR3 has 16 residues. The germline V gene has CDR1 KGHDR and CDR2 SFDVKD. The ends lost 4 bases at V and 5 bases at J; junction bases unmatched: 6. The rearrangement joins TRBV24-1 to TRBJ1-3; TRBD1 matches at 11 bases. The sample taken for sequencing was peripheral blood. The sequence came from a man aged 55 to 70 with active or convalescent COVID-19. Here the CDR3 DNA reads TGTGCCACCAGTGACGGGACAGGGGGAGGCAGAAACACCATATATTTT. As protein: CATSDGTGGGRNTIYF.